Shown below are 28 T cell receptor beta chains from a single sample sequenced in a study of control samples from healthy donors and cancer patients. Libraries were prepared by immunoSEQ multiplex PCR; TCRdb keeps only in-frame clonotypes and omits some of them. The top ten clones hold about 9.5% of a sample with 50,000 or so clones, 75% to 85% of them seen once. Sequencing used blood. The receptors were sampled from a man aged 70-80 years in good health.

This clone was picked up a small number of times. The J gene is TRBJ2-6, the V gene TRBV28, with D possibly matching TRBD2 (5 bases). The CDR3 contains 15 residues. Trimming shortened V by 3 bases and J by 2 bases, and 8 bases separated the two germline ends. Germline-derived CDR1 and CDR2 are MDHEN and SYDVKM. CDR3 nucleotide sequence: TGTGCCAGCAGTTTTCGGGGTACTGGGGCCAACGTCCTGACTTTC. This sequence encodes CASSFRGTGANVLTF.

This sequence joins TRBV2 and TRBJ1-2; D unclear. The CDR3 consists of 14 residues. Germline loops: CDR1 SNHLY, CDR2 FYNNEI. Trimming removed 3 bases from V and 0 bases from J, with 8 bases in between. CDR3 nucleotide sequence: TGTGCCAGCAGTGAGTATGTGACTAACTATGGCTACACCTTC. Its translation is CASSEYVTNYGYTF.

This clone has just a few counts. This chain joins TRBV6-1 and TRBJ1-2; D call uncertain. V was pared by 3 bases and J by 4 bases, with 9 bases between. The CDR3 runs 13 residues. Looked up from germline, CDR1 is MNHNS and CDR2 is SASEGT. This CDR3 reads CASSDRPSYGYTF. The CDR3 coding sequence is TGTGCCAGCAGTGACAGGCCGAGCTATGGCTACACCTTC.

In its sample, this clone was seen a few times. The chain has TRBV28 and TRBJ1-1; TRBD1 matches at 9 bases. The V segment lost 5 bases and the J segment 4 bases; nucleotides outside the gene matches: 11. The germline gives CDR1 MDHEN, CDR2 SYDVKM. The CDR3 totals 16 residues. In DNA form, the CDR3 reads TGTGCCAGCAGTCCGCGACCGGGACAGGGAGGCACTGAAGCTTTCTTT. The encoded protein is CASSPRPGQGGTEAFF. Drawing the rest from reference TRBV28 and TRBJ1-1, the complete variable domain is DVKVTQSSRYLVKRTGEKVFLECVQDMDHENMFWYRQDPGLGLRLIYFSYDVKMKEKGDIPEGYSVSREKKERFSLILESASTNQTSMYLCASSPRPGQGGTEAFFGQGTRLTVV.

This clone came up a few times. This rearrangement joins TRBV5-1 to TRBJ2-3, with D possibly matching TRBD1 (6 bases). With 4 bases removed from V and 0 bases from J, the gap between germline ends came to 12 bases. The CDR3 runs 15 residues. Looked up from germline, CDR1 is SGHRS and CDR2 is YFSETQ. CDR3 nucleotides: TGCGCCAGCAGCACGTACAGGGATAGCACAGATACGCAGTATTTT. It codes for CASSTYRDSTDTQYF.

The V gene is TRBV7-6, the J gene TRBJ2-7; maybe TRBD2 (5 bases). Germline V gene data show CDR1 as SGHVS and CDR2 as FNYEAQ. Between the trimmed V and J ends, which lost 1 base and 0 bases, there was a span of 13 bases. The CDR3 length is 16 residues. CDR3: CASSLESGGLSYEQYF. The CDR3 nucleotides are TGTGCCAGCAGCTTAGAATCGGGCGGACTCTCCTACGAGCAGTACTTC.

V is TRBV11-3 and J is TRBJ1-1, with a possible D match to TRBD1 (5 bases). This CDR3 is 11 amino acids long. Trimming shortened V by 5 bases and J by 8 bases, and 9 bases separated the two germline ends. Germline CDR1 is SGHNT and CDR2 is YENEEA. This chain's CDR3 is CASSAGREAFF. For the CDR3, the DNA is TGTGCCAGCAGCGCGGGACGGGAAGCTTTCTTT.

The count of this clone is one. The V gene is TRBV9, the J gene TRBJ2-3; D is uncertain. V lost 4 bases and J 7 bases, leaving 13 bases between the germline ends. Per germline, CDR1 SGDLS and CDR2 YYNGEE. The CDR3 length is 13 residues. CDR3 region: CASSPRGPYTQYF. CDR3 DNA sequence: TGTGCCAGCAGCCCAAGAGGACCGTATACGCAGTATTTT. The complete variable domain, with remaining parts taken from reference TRBV9 and TRBJ2-3, reads DSGVTQTPKHLITATGQRVTLRCSPRSGDLSVYWYQQSLDQGLQFLIQYYNGEERAKGNILERFSAQQFPDLHSELNLSSLELGDSALYFCASSPRGPYTQYFGPGTRLTVL.

This clone was counted once. The chain links TRBV19 to TRBJ2-7, with 9 bases fitting TRBD1. Germline assignment: CDR1 LNHDA and CDR2 SQIVND (reference sequence). The ends lost 5 bases at V and 3 bases at J; junction bases unmatched: 8. The CDR3 is 15 amino acids. For the CDR3, the DNA is TGTGCCAGTAGTTCCCAGGGACAGGGTATCTACGAGCAGTACTTC. It encodes CASSSQGQGIYEQYF.

This rearrangement joins TRBV6-5 to TRBJ2-7; 8 bases agree with TRBD1. The CDR3 has 13 residues. Looked up from germline, CDR1 is MNHEY and CDR2 is SVGAGI. V lost 5 bases, J lost 1 base, and 1 base stayed unmatched. CDR3 in amino acids: CASSQGASYEQYF. The CDR3 nucleotides are TGTGCCAGCAGTCAGGGGGCTTCCTACGAGCAGTACTTC.

The V gene is TRBV9, the J gene TRBJ1-1, with 11 bases lining up with TRBD1. The CDR3 loop spans 15 amino acids. Germline CDR1 reads SGDLS; CDR2 reads YYNGEE. Trimming removed 0 bases from V and 3 bases from J; junction bases left unmatched: 1. CDR3 coding DNA: TGTGCCAGCAGCGTAGGGGGACAGGGGGACACTGAAGCTTTCTTT. Translated: CASSVGGQGDTEAFF.

The rearrangement uses TRBV19 and TRBJ1-2; 7 nucleotides align to TRBD1. After removal of 5 bases from V and 4 bases from J, the junction contained 7 bases not matched to a gene. Germline lookup yields CDR1 LNHDA and CDR2 SQIVND (reference sequence). The CDR3 is 14 residues long. The CDR3 here is CASSDQGGVYGYTF. In DNA, the CDR3 is TGTGCCAGTAGTGATCAAGGGGGCGTCTATGGCTACACCTTC. The variable domain in full, completed from reference TRBV19 and TRBJ1-2, reads DGGITQSPKYLFRKEGQNVTLSCEQNLNHDAMYWYRQDPGQGLRLIYYSQIVNDFQKGDIAEGYSVSREKKESFPLTVTSAQKNPTAFYLCASSDQGGVYGYTFGSGTRLTVV.

V and J are TRBV6-6 and TRBJ1-1; the D gene is possibly TRBD1 (6 bases). Germline V lookup: CDR1 MNHNY, CDR2 SVGAGI (reference sequence). Trimming pared 6 bases from V and 3 bases from J, leaving 14 bases between. The CDR3 spans 14 residues. DNA for the CDR3: TGTGCCAGCAGATACGGGGGCCCCCACACTGAAGCTTTCTTT. Encoded protein: CASRYGGPHTEAFF.

J is TRBJ1-1 and V is TRBV7-2, with 11 nucleotides matching TRBD1. J lost 5 bases, V lost 5 bases, and 7 bases had no gene match. CDR3 length: 15 amino acids. The germline V gene encodes CDR1 SGHTA and CDR2 FQGNSA. CDR3 sequence reads: CASSERTGGWTEAFF. The DNA of the CDR3 is TGTGCCAGCAGCGAAAGGACAGGGGGCTGGACTGAAGCTTTCTTT.

CDR3 sequence reads: CASSPSSGGGPQHF. Here the CDR3 DNA reads TGTGCCAGCAGCCCCTCGTCCGGCGGGGGGCCCCAGCATTTT. V usage is TRBV5-6 and J usage is TRBJ1-5; perhaps TRBD1 as D (5 bases). The CDR3 is 14 residues long. Trimming took 4 bases from V and 9 from J, leaving 17 bases between them. Germline values: CDR1 SGHDT, CDR2 YYEEEE.

The rearrangement links TRBV11-3 to TRBJ2-7, with D possibly being TRBD2 (6 bases). There are 13 residues in the CDR3. With 0 bases removed from V and 6 bases from J, the gap between germline ends came to 9 bases. CDR1 is SGHNT, CDR2 YENEEA, per germline. In nucleotides, the CDR3 is TGTGCCAGCAGCTTAGATGTGGGACTCGAGCAGTACTTC. Translating gives CASSLDVGLEQYF.

The chain combines TRBV6-6 with TRBJ2-7, with 8 bases aligning to TRBD1. This CDR3 is 15 amino acids long. Trimming took 7 bases from V and 3 from J; bases not matched to a gene: 11. CDR1 MNHNY and CDR2 SVGAGI come from the germline V gene (reference sequence). The CDR3 here is CASTGLDRALYEQYF. The CDR3 nucleotides read TGTGCCAGCACAGGACTGGACAGGGCGCTCTACGAGCAGTACTTC.

The chain uses TRBV3-1 (or the pseudogene TRBV3-2) and TRBJ2-3; D uncertain. V lost 0 bases and J 9 bases, leaving 7 bases between the germline ends. There are 12 residues in the CDR3. Germline V gives CDR1 LGHDT, CDR2 YNNKEL (reference sequence). CDR3 nucleotide sequence: TGTGCCAGCAGCCAAGATCAAGGGACGCAGTATTTT. Protein product: CASSQDQGTQYF.

The genes are TRBV4-1 and TRBJ2-5; TRBD1 is a possible D gene (6 bases). V dropped 4 bases and J dropped 4 bases, with 19 bases sitting between them. This CDR3 has 16 residues. CDR1 and CDR2 from the germline V gene are MGHRA and YSYEKL. CDR3 in amino acids: CASSLNPQGIGETQYF. CDR3 bases: TGCGCCAGCAGCCTAAACCCACAGGGTATCGGAGAGACCCAGTACTTC.

This clone has more than one count but fewer than ten. The J gene is TRBJ1-2, the V gene TRBV11-2, with D possibly TRBD1 on 5 matching bases. The CDR3 covers 15 residues. CDR1 is SGHAT and CDR2 is FQNNGV in the germline V gene. Trimming removed 2 bases from V and 8 bases from J, with 18 bases in between. The CDR3 loop is CASSLWGGASYGYTF. The CDR3 coding sequence is TGTGCCAGCAGCTTATGGGGCGGGGCTAGCTACGGCTACACCTTC.

The V and J genes are TRBV3-1 (or the pseudogene TRBV3-2) and TRBJ2-7; D perhaps matches TRBD1 (5 bases). Trimming removed 0 bases from V and 3 bases from J, with 12 bases in between. The germline V gene has CDR1 LGHDT and CDR2 YNNKEL (reference sequence). There are 15 residues in the CDR3. This chain's CDR3 is CASSQDLGHIYEQYF. Written as DNA, the CDR3 is TGTGCCAGCAGCCAAGATCTAGGACACATCTACGAGCAGTACTTC.

The rearrangement joins TRBV7-9 to TRBJ1-4; TRBD1 matches at 8 bases. The V and J ends lost 5 bases and 1 base, in that order; junction bases with no gene match: 3. Germline V gives CDR1 SEHNR, CDR2 FQNEAQ (reference sequence). The CDR3 length is 15 residues. This chain's CDR3 is CASSLGQGTNEKLFF. DNA of the CDR3: TGTGCCAGCAGCCTTGGACAGGGAACTAATGAAAAACTGTTTTTT.

The chain uses TRBV6-5 and TRBJ1-5, with a possible D match to TRBD1 (6 bases). This CDR3 region has 13 residues. V was clipped by 0 bases and J by 10 bases, with 10 bases between them. Germline values: CDR1 MNHEY, CDR2 SVGAGI. The CDR3 coding sequence is TGTGCCAGCAGTTACTCAGGGGGTAAACCCCAGCATTTT. Translating it yields CASSYSGGKPQHF.

This chain joins TRBV7-8 and TRBJ1-1; 8 bases map to TRBD1. The J segment lost 5 bases and the V segment lost 0 bases, leaving 11 bases of the junction unmatched. This CDR3 comprises 17 residues. Per germline, CDR1 SGHVS and CDR2 FQNEAQ. CDR3 nucleotides: TGTGCCAGCAGCTTAGCGAGGTTCGTCAGGGGGCATACTGAAGCTTTCTTT. It specifies CASSLARFVRGHTEAFF.

The chain has TRBV4-1 and TRBJ2-1; 8 bases align to TRBD2. V lost 3 bases, J lost 7 bases, and 5 bases stayed unmatched. Germline loops: CDR1 MGHRA, CDR2 YSYEKL. CDR3 length equals 14 residues. Here the CDR3 reads CASSQVGTRNEQFF. CDR3 bases: TGCGCCAGCAGCCAGGTCGGGACTAGGAATGAGCAGTTCTTC.

The J gene is TRBJ1-3, the V gene TRBV29-1; D may be TRBD1 (5 bases). Trimming pared 0 bases from V and 2 bases from J, leaving 14 bases between. This CDR3 comprises 16 residues. The germline V gene has CDR1 SQVTM and CDR2 ANQGSEA. The CDR3 bases are TGCAGCGTTGAAGAGGGGGGAAGAGGCCCTGGAAACACCATATATTTT. This translates into CSVEEGGRGPGNTIYF.

In this sample, this clone turned up a few times. V and J are TRBV6-6 and TRBJ2-1, with TRBD2 matching over 7 bases. Unmatched junction bases numbered 9, after V lost 6 bases and J lost 10 bases. CDR1 is MNHNY, CDR2 SVGAGI, per germline (reference sequence). CDR3 length: 13 residues. This CDR3 reads CASRTPGGSEQFF. The DNA of the CDR3 is TGTGCCAGCAGAACGCCCGGGGGGAGCGAGCAGTTCTTC.

This clone was counted a few times. The J gene is TRBJ2-3, the V gene TRBV10-1; 12 bases match TRBD2. This CDR3 has 19 residues. Looked up from germline, CDR1 is WNHNN and CDR2 is SYGVQD (reference sequence). V dropped 3 bases and J dropped 3; count of bases not matched to a gene: 13. The CDR3 DNA sequence: TGCGCCAGCAGTGACTCATATTCGACTAGCGGGGGAACAACAGATACGCAGTATTTT. This translates into CASSDSYSTSGGTTDTQYF.